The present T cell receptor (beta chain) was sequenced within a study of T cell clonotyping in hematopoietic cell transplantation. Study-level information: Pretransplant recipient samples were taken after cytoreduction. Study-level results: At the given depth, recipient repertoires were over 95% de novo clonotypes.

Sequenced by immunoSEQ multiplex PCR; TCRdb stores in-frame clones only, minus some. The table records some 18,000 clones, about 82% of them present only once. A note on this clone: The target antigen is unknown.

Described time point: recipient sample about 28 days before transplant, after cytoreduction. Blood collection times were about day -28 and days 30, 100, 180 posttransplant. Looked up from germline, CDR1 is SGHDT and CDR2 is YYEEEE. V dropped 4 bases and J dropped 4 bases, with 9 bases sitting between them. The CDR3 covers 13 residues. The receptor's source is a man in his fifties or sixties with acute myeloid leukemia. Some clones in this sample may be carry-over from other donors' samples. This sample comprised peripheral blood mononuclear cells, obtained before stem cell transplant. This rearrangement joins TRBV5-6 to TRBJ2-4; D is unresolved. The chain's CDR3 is CASSPMGKNIQYF. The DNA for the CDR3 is TGTGCCAGCAGCCCTATGGGAAAAAACATTCAGTACTTC.